Listed below are T cell receptor beta chains from one sample, sequenced in a study of blood T cell repertoires in COVID-19. The method was immunoSEQ multiplex PCR; TCRdb's version includes in-frame clones alone and lacks a portion of them. Of almost 400,000 clones listed, approximately 90% are singletons. Sequencing was performed on PBMCs or T cells enriched from blood (not recorded which). Receptor source: a woman in her twenties or thirties with acute COVID-19. CDR3s include the opening cysteine and the closing phenylalanine or tryptophan. Fields, in order: CDR3 length, clone size, D gene, J gene, V gene, CDR3 protein, CDR3 DNA. The D gene is left open where the match is weak. Some rows have no size entry. The others give once, few or many, or a class for an expanded clone.

>13|NA|NA|TRBJ1-6|TRBV6-4
CASSVGANSPLHF
TGTGCCAGCAGTGTAGGAGCTAATTCACCCCTCCACTTT
>15|NA|NA|TRBJ1-1|TRBV6-5
CASSYSPGGRTEAFF
TGTGCCAGCAGTTACTCACCAGGTGGGAGGACTGAAGCTTTCTTT
>15|NA|NA|TRBJ1-4|TRBV2
CASSYDRSFNEKLFF
TGTGCCAGCAGTTATGACAGGTCTTTTAATGAAAAACTGTTTTTT
>16|NA|NA|TRBJ1-2|TRBV4-2
CASSPLGGPFNYGYTF
TGTGCCAGCAGCCCCCTCGGGGGGCCCTTTAACTATGGCTACACCTTC
>14|NA|NA|TRBJ2-2|TRBV18
CASSPGQNTGELFF
TGTGCCAGCTCACCGGGACAAAACACCGGGGAGCTGTTTTTT
>17|NA|TRBD2|TRBJ2-1|TRBV2
CASRKIYGGGHYNEQFF
TGTGCCAGCAGGAAGATCTACGGCGGGGGGCACTACAATGAGCAGTTCTTC
>14|NA|NA|TRBJ1-6|TRBV18
CASSPRVGDSPLHF
TGTGCCAGCTCACCACGGGTAGGGGATTCACCCCTCCACTTT
>12|NA|TRBD1|TRBJ1-1|TRBV7-9
CASRRLQGNAFF
TGTGCCAGCAGACGCTTACAGGGGAATGCTTTCTTT
>18|NA|NA|TRBJ2-1|TRBV5-1
CASSFPMSGGDSYNEQFF
TGCGCCAGCAGCTTTCCCATGAGTGGCGGGGACTCCTACAATGAGCAGTTCTTC
>15|NA|TRBD2|TRBJ2-3|TRBV6-5
CASRAASGGTDTQYF
TGTGCCAGCAGAGCCGCTAGCGGGGGTACAGATACGCAGTATTTT
>14|NA|NA|TRBJ1-2|TRBV14
CASSHFTDFYGYTF
TGTGCCAGCAGCCATTTTACGGACTTCTATGGCTACACCTTC
>11|NA|NA|TRBJ2-7|TRBV19
CASSSDGEQYF
TGTGCCAGTAGTAGCGATGGCGAGCAGTACTTC
>16|once|TRBD1|TRBJ1-6|TRBV25-1
CASSASSSGDRAPLHF
TGTGCCAGCAGTGCATCCTCGTCGGGAGACAGGGCGCCCCTCCACTTT
>14|NA|NA|TRBJ1-3|TRBV28
CASSLRGDGNTIYF
TGTGCCAGCAGTTTACGGGGGGATGGAAACACCATATATTTT
>16|NA|NA|TRBJ1-2|TRBV5-5
CASSPSFNGLNYGYTF
TGTGCCAGCAGCCCCAGCTTTAATGGGCTCAACTATGGCTACACCTTC
>15|NA|TRBD2|TRBJ2-7|TRBV30
CAWSHLAGGHHEQYF
TGTGCCTGGAGTCACCTAGCGGGGGGCCACCACGAGCAGTACTTC
>15|once|NA|TRBJ2-1|TRBV6-5
CASSYSGSSYNEQFF
TGTGCCAGCAGTTACTCAGGGAGCTCCTACAATGAGCAGTTCTTC
>16|NA|TRBD1|TRBJ2-1|TRBV27
CASSPSRDRGHLKQFF
TGTGCCAGCAGTCCATCCCGGGACAGGGGACATCTTAAGCAGTTCTTC
>17|NA|TRBD1|TRBJ2-3|TRBV9
CASSPRDRGLGTDTQYF
TGTGCCAGCAGCCCCCGGGACAGGGGGCTGGGCACAGATACGCAGTATTTT
>14|NA|NA|TRBJ1-5|TRBV2
CASSEMRVHQPQHF
TGTGCCAGCAGTGAAATGAGGGTTCATCAGCCCCAGCATTTT
>13|NA|NA|TRBJ1-3|TRBV7-6
CASSLVGGNTIYF
TGTGCCAGCAGCTTAGTGGGCGGAAACACCATATATTTT
>13|NA|NA|TRBJ1-1|TRBV18
CASTRGTNTEAFF
TGTGCCAGCACCCGGGGGACGAACACTGAAGCTTTCTTT
>15|once|TRBD2|TRBJ2-1|TRBV27
CASSFGPAGYNEQFF
TGTGCCAGCAGTTTCGGTCCAGCGGGGTACAATGAGCAGTTCTTC
>15|NA|NA|TRBJ1-2|TRBV5-1
CASSPGQLAGYGYTF
TGCGCCAGCAGCCCCGGACAGTTGGCGGGCTATGGCTACACCTTC
>16|once|NA|TRBJ2-3|TRBV24-1
CATSVKGAGLRDTQYF
TGTGCCACCAGTGTCAAGGGAGCGGGCTTGAGAGATACGCAGTATTTT
>13|NA|NA|TRBJ1-3|TRBV25-1
CASSDAGGNTIYF
TGTGCCAGCAGTGATGCAGGGGGAAACACCATATATTTT